This TCR beta chain was captured in a study of post-analysis software for immune sequencing data. The table lists this clonotype with a few counts. Unique molecular identifiers were present in the TCR beta cDNA libraries. MiXCR was run by TCRdb on the PCR reads, yielding one entry per CDR3 protein. Of fewer than 550,000 distinct CDR3 sequences in the sample, around 31% are singletons; the top ten hold 4.5% to 7.5%. The sequence derives from a girl aged 2-17 years with multiple sclerosis. The sample comprised blood.

CDR3 bases: TGTGCCACCAGTGAGGCGGGTGGGACTAGCGGAGGGTCCTACAATGAGCAGTTCTTC. It translates to CATSEAGGTSGGSYNEQFF. The chain links TRBV24-1 to TRBJ2-1; TRBD2 agrees at 11 bases. Germline V CDR1 and CDR2: KGHDR, SFDVKD. Losses at the gene ends were 4 bases for V and 1 base for J; bases not matched to a gene: 11. The CDR3 sequence is 19 residues long.